The 13 T cell receptor beta chains below were found in one sample sequenced in a study of identifying expanded T cells in peripheral blood. TCRdb's copy holds only in-frame clones and misses some; the assay was immunoSEQ multiplex PCR. The sample includes some 100,000 clones, approximately 90% seen only once; the top ten take 17%. Material for sequencing was blood. The origin of the receptors is a person aged 18-70 years in good health.

In this sample, this clone turned up once. CDR3 protein: CASGNLGAYYGYTF. CDR3 nucleotides: TGTGCCAGCGGGAATTTGGGGGCCTACTATGGCTACACCTTC. The chain carries TRBV6-5 and TRBJ1-2, with a tentative D call TRBD1 (6 bases). This CDR3 has 14 residues. The V and J ends lost 8 bases and 3 bases respectively, with 16 bases between them. Per the germline V gene, CDR1 is MNHEY and CDR2 is SVGAGI.

CDR3: CASSAAWNEQFF. In DNA form, the CDR3 reads TGTGCCAGTAGTGCAGCTTGGAATGAGCAGTTCTTC. The chain links TRBV19 to TRBJ2-1; no clear D gene. CDR3 length: 12 residues. In germline, CDR1 is LNHDA, CDR2 SQIVND (reference sequence). Trimming pared 5 bases from V and 7 bases from J, leaving 9 bases between.

In this sample, this clone turned up a few times. The genes are TRBV5-4 and TRBJ2-7; D remains ambiguous. V lost 2 bases, J lost 2 bases, and 17 bases lay in between. In germline, CDR1 is SGHNT, CDR2 YYREEE (reference sequence). The CDR3 sequence is 16 residues long. The CDR3 reads CASSFYDNPVPYEQYF. As DNA, the CDR3 is TGTGCCAGCAGCTTTTACGACAATCCGGTCCCCTACGAGCAGTACTTC.

The chain links TRBV7-2 to TRBJ2-7; the D gene is possibly TRBD1 (6 bases). From germline, CDR1 is SGHTA and CDR2 FQGNSA. Trimming shortened V by 1 base and J by 6 bases, and 19 bases separated the two germline ends. The CDR3 contains 16 residues. The CDR3 DNA sequence: TGTGCCAGCAGCTTAGGGGCCCGACAGGTCGGCGGCGAGCAGTACTTC. Protein sequence: CASSLGARQVGGEQYF.

The chain uses TRBV7-9 and TRBJ1-2; D not resolved. Trimming removed 2 bases from V and 6 bases from J, with 7 bases in between. Germline assignment: CDR1 SEHNR and CDR2 FQNEAQ (reference sequence). The CDR3 consists of 12 residues. Here the CDR3 reads CASSLLRDGYTF. The CDR3 coding sequence is TGTGCCAGCAGCTTACTCCGGGATGGCTACACCTTC.

CDR3 sequence (DNA): TGTGCCAGCAGCTTATCTCAGGGACCGCCCCAGCATTTT. Translation: CASSLSQGPPQHF. V and J are TRBV7-9 and TRBJ1-5; a weak D match, TRBD1 (5 bases). V lost 2 bases, J lost 9 bases, and 11 bases lay in between. CDR1 and CDR2 (germline): SEHNR, FQNEAQ (reference sequence). This CDR3 is 13 amino acids long.

The V gene is TRBV5-4, the J gene TRBJ2-7, with D unresolved. Germline V lookup: CDR1 SGHNT, CDR2 YYREEE (reference sequence). V was clipped by 0 bases and J by 3 bases, with 13 bases between them. The CDR3 is made up of 15 amino acids. The chain's CDR3 is CASSLAADLGYEQYF. CDR3 DNA sequence: TGTGCCAGCAGCTTGGCGGCGGATCTCGGCTACGAGCAGTACTTC.

The V gene is TRBV18, the J gene TRBJ2-1, with 7 bases that match TRBD1. Germline V lookup: CDR1 KGHSH, CDR2 LQKENI. The CDR3 loop spans 16 amino acids. Losses at the gene ends were 3 bases for V and 6 bases for J; bases not matched to a gene: 11. This CDR3 is CASSPLAQGVPNEQFF. The CDR3 DNA reads as TGTGCCAGCTCACCCTTGGCGCAGGGGGTACCCAATGAGCAGTTCTTC.

This sequence joins TRBV19 and TRBJ1-5; no clear D gene. This CDR3 is built from 15 residues. The V end was cut by 1 base, the J end by 7 bases, with 14 bases between. Per germline, CDR1 LNHDA and CDR2 SQIVND (reference sequence). The CDR3 region has the DNA TGTGCCAGTAGTATAGTGCCCATCGAATGGCAGCCCCAGCATTTT. The encoded protein is CASSIVPIEWQPQHF.

V and J are TRBV11-3 and TRBJ2-1; D gene ambiguous. Germline loops: CDR1 SGHNT, CDR2 YENEEA. CDR3 length: 13 residues. Trimming cost V 6 bases and J 7 bases, with 13 bases left between them. CDR3 in DNA: TGTGCCAGCAGTCCCCCCGGTGGAAATGAGCAGTTCTTC. Its translation is CASSPPGGNEQFF.

The rearrangement joins TRBV19 to TRBJ2-1; 9 bases map to TRBD2. J lost 8 bases, V lost 10 bases, and 9 bases had no gene match. Germline values: CDR1 LNHDA, CDR2 SQIVND (reference sequence). The length of the CDR3 is 13 residues. In nucleotides, the CDR3 is TGTGCCACACGAGCGGGAGGAAAGGATGAGCAGTTCTTC. It codes for CATRAGGKDEQFF.

The chain couples TRBV19 to TRBJ2-1; D is uncertain. CDR3 length equals 14 residues. Germline V gene lookup returns CDR1 LNHDA and CDR2 SQIVND (reference sequence). V gave up 7 bases and J gave up 2 bases, with 12 bases separating them. The chain's CDR3 is CASTAGGAYNEQFF. The DNA for the CDR3 is TGTGCCAGTACTGCCGGTGGGGCCTACAATGAGCAGTTCTTC.

The chain uses TRBV6-5 and TRBJ1-2; a possible D gene is TRBD1 (5 bases). This CDR3 has 15 residues. The V gene lost 5 bases and the J gene lost 2 bases, with 15 bases spanning the gap. CDR1 and CDR2 from the germline V gene are MNHEY and SVGAGI. The CDR3 sequence is CASSRSGTGNYGYTF. The CDR3 nucleotides are TGTGCCAGCAGTCGATCCGGGACGGGGAACTATGGCTACACCTTC.